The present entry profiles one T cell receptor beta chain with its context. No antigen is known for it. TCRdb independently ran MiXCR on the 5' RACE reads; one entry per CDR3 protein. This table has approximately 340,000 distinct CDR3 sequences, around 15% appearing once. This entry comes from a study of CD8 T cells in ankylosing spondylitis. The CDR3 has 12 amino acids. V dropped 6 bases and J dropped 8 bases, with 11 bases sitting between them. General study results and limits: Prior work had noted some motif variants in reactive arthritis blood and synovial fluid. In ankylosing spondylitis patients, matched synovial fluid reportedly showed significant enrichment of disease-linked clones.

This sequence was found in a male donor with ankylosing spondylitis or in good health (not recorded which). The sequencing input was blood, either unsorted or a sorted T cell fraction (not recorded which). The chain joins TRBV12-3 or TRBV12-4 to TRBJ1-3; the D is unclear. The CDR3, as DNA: TGTGCCAGCAGCCCCAGGCGGGACACCATATATTTT. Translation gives CASSPRRDTIYF.